This T cell receptor (beta chain) was identified during a study of shared clonotypes between healthy human individuals. Sequencing was performed with immunoSEQ multiplex PCR; in TCRdb, only in-frame clones are kept and a portion is missing. In the table there are more than 2 million clones, over 85% of which are singletons. This CDR3 region has 14 residues. CDR1 and CDR2 from the germline V gene are MRHNA and SNTAGT. Trimming at V came to 5 bases and at J to 5 bases, leaving 2 bases not matched to a gene. V usage is TRBV6-4 and J usage is TRBJ2-2, with TRBD1 identical over 10 bases. Sequenced material: naive CD4+ T cells sorted from blood. Stated subset: CD45RA+ positively selected. The TCR comes from a man between 18 and 29 years old in good health. CDR3 region: CASSPGQGTGELFF. The CDR3 DNA reads as TGTGCCAGCAGTCCGGGACAGGGGACCGGGGAGCTGTTTTTT.